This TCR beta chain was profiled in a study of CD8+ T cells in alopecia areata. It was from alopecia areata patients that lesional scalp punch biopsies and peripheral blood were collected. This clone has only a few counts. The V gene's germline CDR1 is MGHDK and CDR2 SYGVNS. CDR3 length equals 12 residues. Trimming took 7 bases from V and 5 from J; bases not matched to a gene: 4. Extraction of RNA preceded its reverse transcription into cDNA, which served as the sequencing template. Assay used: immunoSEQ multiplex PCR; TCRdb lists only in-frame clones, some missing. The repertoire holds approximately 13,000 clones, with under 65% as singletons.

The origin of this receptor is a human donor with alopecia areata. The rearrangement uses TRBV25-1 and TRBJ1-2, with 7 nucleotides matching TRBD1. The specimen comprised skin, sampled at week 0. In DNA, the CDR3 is TGTGCCAGCAACCAGGGGGAGTATGGCTACACCTTC. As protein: CASNQGEYGYTF.